The 26 T cell receptor beta chains below were found in one sample sequenced in a study of long-term antiretroviral therapy in people with HIV. Version v3.0 of the immunoSEQ assay was performed at survey level. Using immunoSEQ multiplex PCR, the repertoire was profiled, and TCRdb retains in-frame clones only, with some absent. This sample has around 40,000 clones, with approximately 86% found just once. The sequenced sample was unsorted PBMCs, obtained 0.1 years before starting antiretroviral therapy. Receptors were obtained from a woman between 45 and 65 years old with HIV.

CDR3 DNA: TGTGCCAGCAGTGACTGGGACACCATATATTTT. It specifies CASSDWDTIYF. The chain couples TRBV6-1 to TRBJ1-3, with D uncertain. V lost 3 bases and J 8 bases, leaving 5 bases between the germline ends. This CDR3 is 11 amino acids long. Germline V lookup: CDR1 MNHNS, CDR2 SASEGT.

The chain recombines TRBV30 with TRBJ2-3, with D perhaps given as TRBD1 or TRBD2 (6 bases each). The CDR3 is made up of 15 amino acids. Germline values: CDR1 GTSNPN, CDR2 SVGIG (reference sequence). Trimming removed 2 bases from V and 0 bases from J, with 12 bases in between. Here the CDR3 DNA reads TGTGCCTGGAGTAAGGGGGGCCGTAGCACAGATACGCAGTATTTT. It is translated as CAWSKGGRSTDTQYF.

The J gene is TRBJ2-2, the V gene TRBV10-3, with D unclear. The CDR3 totals 15 residues. V lost 10 bases and J 0 bases, leaving 15 bases between the germline ends. The germline V gene has CDR1 ENHRY and CDR2 SYGVKD. CDR3 amino acids: CASRGESANTGELFF. The DNA of the CDR3 is TGTGCCAGCCGCGGTGAGTCTGCGAACACCGGGGAGCTGTTTTTT.

This clone was observed a handful of times. This sequence joins TRBV5-8 and TRBJ1-4, with 8 bases matching TRBD1. This CDR3 is 15 amino acids long. CDR1 and CDR2 (germline): SGHTS, YDEGEE. The J segment lost 7 bases and the V segment lost 4 bases, leaving 9 bases of the junction unmatched. This CDR3 is CASSGRTGTGEKLFF. The CDR3 DNA reads as TGTGCCAGCAGCGGGAGGACAGGGACCGGTGAAAAACTGTTTTTT.

This chain connects TRBV7-6 to TRBJ1-2; maybe TRBD1 (5 bases). V shed 5 bases and J shed 2 bases, with 12 bases lying between them. The length of the CDR3 is 14 residues. Germline CDR1 is SGHVS and CDR2 is FNYEAQ. The CDR3: CASSPIAGNYGYTF. The CDR3 DNA sequence: TGTGCCAGCAGCCCGATTGCAGGGAACTATGGCTACACCTTC.

The chain carries TRBV5-4 and TRBJ1-5; 7 positions match TRBD1. Per germline, CDR1 SGHNT and CDR2 YYREEE (reference sequence). This CDR3 contains 15 residues. V was pared by 0 bases and J by 2 bases, with 2 bases of the junction left unmatched. The CDR3 DNA reads TGTGCCAGCAGCTTGGAGCAGGGGGGCAATCAGCCCCAGCATTTT. Protein: CASSLEQGGNQPQHF.

This clone turned up a few times. This chain connects TRBV7-9 to TRBJ2-5, with D unresolved. Germline V CDR1 and CDR2: SEHNR, FQNEAQ (reference sequence). The CDR3 contains 12 residues. Deletions cut 5 bases from V and 7 bases from J, with 11 bases between. Here the CDR3 DNA reads TGTGCCAGCAGCCTAGGTCCGGGGACCCAGTACTTC. It translates to CASSLGPGTQYF.

The chain employs TRBV7-9 and TRBJ2-7; TRBD1 matches 12 bases. The CDR3 runs to 16 residues. With V trimmed by 5 bases and J by 4 bases, 9 bases remained unmatched. The V gene's germline CDR1 is SEHNR and CDR2 FQNEAQ (reference sequence). The CDR3 here is CASSPNPGQGAYEQYF. CDR3 sequence (DNA): TGTGCCAGCAGCCCAAATCCGGGACAGGGGGCTTACGAGCAGTACTTC.

The rearrangement uses TRBV29-1 and TRBJ1-1; the D gene is possibly TRBD1 (5 bases). This CDR3 contains 11 residues. The germline V gene encodes CDR1 SQVTM and CDR2 ANQGSEA. V lost 4 bases and J lost 7, with 10 bases in between. The CDR3 here is CSVVAGLEAFF. The CDR3 coding sequence is TGCAGCGTTGTAGCGGGGCTTGAAGCTTTCTTT. Based on the CDR3 plus reference TRBV29-1 and TRBJ1-1, the full variable domain is SAVISQKPSRDICQRGTSLTIQCQVDSQVTMMFWYRQQPGQSLTLIATANQGSEATYESGFVIDKFPISRPNLTFSTLTVSNMSPEDSSIYLCSVVAGLEAFFGQGTRLTVV.

This clone was seen a few times. This chain uses TRBV5-1 with TRBJ2-2, with D tentatively TRBD1 (7 bases). This CDR3 region has 15 residues. CDR1 and CDR2 from the germline V gene are SGHRS and YFSETQ. Trimming shortened V by 1 base and J by 6 bases, and 13 bases separated the two germline ends. The CDR3 here is CASSLRRGVSGELFF. In nucleotides, the CDR3 is TGCGCCAGCAGCTTGCGCAGGGGGGTATCCGGGGAGCTGTTTTTT. Filled out from reference TRBV5-1 and TRBJ2-2, the complete variable domain reads KAGVTQTPRYLIKTRGQQVTLSCSPISGHRSVSWYQQTPGQGLQFLFEYFSETQRNKGNFPGRFSGRQFSNSRSEMNVSTLELGDSALYLCASSLRRGVSGELFFGEGSRLTVL.

In nucleotides, the CDR3 is TGTGCCAGCAGCTTGCGTGACGGCCGTGGCTACACCTTC. It is translated as CASSLRDGRGYTF. The chain uses TRBV5-8 and TRBJ1-2; D call uncertain. V lost 1 base and J lost 7, with 11 bases in between. The CDR3 runs to 13 residues. Looked up from germline, CDR1 is SGHTS and CDR2 is YDEGEE.

The rearrangement links TRBV5-6 to TRBJ1-6; no definite D call. The V end lost 6 bases, the J end lost 7 bases, and 17 bases lay between the germline ends. This CDR3 region has 15 residues. Per germline, CDR1 SGHDT and CDR2 YYEEEE. CDR3 DNA: TGTGCCAGCAACCCCAGGAGGACGGGAAATTCACCCCTCCACTTT. It translates to CASNPRRTGNSPLHF.

CDR3 DNA sequence: TGTGCCATCAGTGACCGGACGTTTCGAGAGGCAGATACGCAGTATTTT. This gives the protein CAISDRTFREADTQYF. The rearrangement joins TRBV10-3 to TRBJ2-3; unclear D gene. Trimming removed 3 bases at V and 4 bases at J, with 17 bases between. Germline loops: CDR1 ENHRY, CDR2 SYGVKD. This CDR3 spans 16 amino acids.

This chain links TRBV2 with TRBJ1-6, with D uncertain. The V gene's germline CDR1 is SNHLY and CDR2 FYNNEI. Trimming removed 3 bases at V and 10 bases at J, with 10 bases between. The CDR3 consists of 13 residues. The DNA for the CDR3 is TGTGCCAGCAGTGATTTGGTTGGCTCACCCCTCCACTTT. Protein product: CASSDLVGSPLHF.

This clone was seen a single time. This chain joins TRBV30 and TRBJ2-2, with D perhaps assigned TRBD1 or TRBD2 (5 bases each). Per the germline V gene, CDR1 is GTSNPN and CDR2 is SVGIG (reference sequence). This CDR3 region has 14 residues. Deletions cut 0 bases from V and 2 bases from J, with 7 bases between. The CDR3 spells CAWSVRGNTGELFF. DNA for the CDR3: TGTGCCTGGAGTGTACGGGGCAACACCGGGGAGCTGTTTTTT.

A single count supports this clone. This chain joins TRBV27 and TRBJ2-1, with a tentative D call TRBD1 (6 bases). This CDR3 spans 15 amino acids. CDR1 is MNHEY, CDR2 SMNVEV, per germline (reference sequence). The V and J ends lost 6 bases and 3 bases respectively, with 15 bases between them. The CDR3 loop is CASSPTGTLYNEQFF. Written as DNA, the CDR3 is TGTGCCAGCAGCCCTACCGGGACACTCTACAATGAGCAGTTCTTC.

The V and J genes are TRBV2 and TRBJ2-2, with 10 bases lining up with TRBD2. The CDR3 covers 14 residues. Germline CDR1 reads SNHLY; CDR2 reads FYNNEI. V lost 9 bases and J lost 1; bases outside the gene matches: 2. As DNA, the CDR3 is TGTGCCAGTCTAGCGGGGGTGAACACCGGGGAGCTGTTTTTT. Protein product: CASLAGVNTGELFF.

This clone was counted once. The V and J genes are TRBV7-2 and TRBJ2-3, with TRBD1 as a possible D gene (5 bases). The V gene lost 1 base and the J gene lost 0 bases, with 8 bases spanning the gap. CDR3 length: 15 residues. CDR1 SGHTA and CDR2 FQGNSA come from the germline V gene. The CDR3 is CASSLDRGSTDTQYF. CDR3 DNA sequence: TGTGCCAGCAGCTTAGATAGGGGAAGCACAGATACGCAGTATTTT.

This clone was recorded only once. The V gene is TRBV14, the J gene TRBJ2-1, with D possibly called TRBD1 or TRBD2 (5 bases each). CDR1 is SGHDN, CDR2 FVKESK, per germline. This CDR3 spans 16 amino acids. The V end was cut by 4 bases, the J end by 5 bases, with 18 bases between. This CDR3 is CASSLGRGAVHNEQFF. The CDR3 bases are TGTGCCAGCAGCCTAGGGAGAGGGGCGGTGCACAATGAGCAGTTCTTC.

This chain uses TRBV11-3 with TRBJ2-1, with TRBD1 as a possible D gene (6 bases). The CDR3 length is 16 residues. V lost 0 bases to trimming and J lost 7 bases, with 16 bases between them. Germline assignment: CDR1 SGHNT and CDR2 YENEEA. The DNA for the CDR3 is TGTGCCAGCAGCTTAGAGTTGGGGGCAGCGTTAAATGAGCAGTTCTTC. Its translation is CASSLELGAALNEQFF.

The CDR3 loop is CASSLDSLFTDTQYF. The CDR3 DNA is TGCGCCAGCAGCTTAGACAGCCTCTTCACAGATACGCAGTATTTT. The chain carries TRBV5-1 and TRBJ2-3; TRBD1 might be the D (5 bases). Germline CDR1 SGHRS, CDR2 YFSETQ. CDR3 length: 15 amino acids. Trimming left V 2 bases short and J 2 bases short, with 12 bases between.

The gene calls are TRBV19 and TRBJ2-5; D is undetermined. This CDR3 is 12 amino acids long. The V end lost 6 bases, the J end lost 4 bases, and 9 bases lay between the germline ends. Germline V gene sequence: CDR1 LNHDA, CDR2 SQIVND (reference sequence). The CDR3 is CASSNNGETQYF. Here the CDR3 DNA reads TGTGCCAGTAGCAACAACGGAGAGACCCAGTACTTC.

This chain uses TRBV7-2 with TRBJ1-1; tentative D call: TRBD1 (6 bases). CDR1 is SGHTA and CDR2 is FQGNSA in the germline V gene. With 4 bases removed from V and 0 bases from J, the gap between germline ends came to 9 bases. CDR3 length equals 14 residues. This chain's CDR3 is CASSSGALNTEAFF. The CDR3 bases are TGTGCCAGCAGCTCAGGGGCCCTGAACACTGAAGCTTTCTTT.

The J gene is TRBJ2-2, the V gene TRBV30, with D tentatively TRBD1 or TRBD2 (5 bases each). This CDR3 comprises 14 residues. Looked up from germline, CDR1 is GTSNPN and CDR2 is SVGIG (reference sequence). Trimming removed 4 bases at V and 5 bases at J, with 14 bases between. The CDR3 region is CAWNRGRDTGELFF. CDR3 nucleotides: TGTGCCTGGAACCGGGGCCGGGATACCGGGGAGCTGTTTTTT.

This clone has just one count. The V gene is TRBV9, the J gene TRBJ1-5, with a possible D match to TRBD1 (6 bases). With 0 bases removed from V and 5 bases from J, the gap between germline ends came to 12 bases. This CDR3 spans 15 amino acids. The germline CDR1 and CDR2 sequences are SGDLS and YYNGEE. CDR3 in DNA: TGTGCCAGCAGCGTAGCTAGAGGGGGGTATCAGCCCCAGCATTTT. Translating gives CASSVARGGYQPQHF.

The rearrangement links TRBV13 to TRBJ1-4; D not resolved. The CDR3 contains 14 residues. Germline V gives CDR1 PRHDT, CDR2 FYEKMQ (reference sequence). Trimming took off 5 bases at V and 1 base at J, with 8 bases between the two ends. The CDR3 spells CASSPGRTNEKLFF. As DNA, the CDR3 is TGTGCCAGCAGCCCCGGACGAACTAATGAAAAACTGTTTTTT.